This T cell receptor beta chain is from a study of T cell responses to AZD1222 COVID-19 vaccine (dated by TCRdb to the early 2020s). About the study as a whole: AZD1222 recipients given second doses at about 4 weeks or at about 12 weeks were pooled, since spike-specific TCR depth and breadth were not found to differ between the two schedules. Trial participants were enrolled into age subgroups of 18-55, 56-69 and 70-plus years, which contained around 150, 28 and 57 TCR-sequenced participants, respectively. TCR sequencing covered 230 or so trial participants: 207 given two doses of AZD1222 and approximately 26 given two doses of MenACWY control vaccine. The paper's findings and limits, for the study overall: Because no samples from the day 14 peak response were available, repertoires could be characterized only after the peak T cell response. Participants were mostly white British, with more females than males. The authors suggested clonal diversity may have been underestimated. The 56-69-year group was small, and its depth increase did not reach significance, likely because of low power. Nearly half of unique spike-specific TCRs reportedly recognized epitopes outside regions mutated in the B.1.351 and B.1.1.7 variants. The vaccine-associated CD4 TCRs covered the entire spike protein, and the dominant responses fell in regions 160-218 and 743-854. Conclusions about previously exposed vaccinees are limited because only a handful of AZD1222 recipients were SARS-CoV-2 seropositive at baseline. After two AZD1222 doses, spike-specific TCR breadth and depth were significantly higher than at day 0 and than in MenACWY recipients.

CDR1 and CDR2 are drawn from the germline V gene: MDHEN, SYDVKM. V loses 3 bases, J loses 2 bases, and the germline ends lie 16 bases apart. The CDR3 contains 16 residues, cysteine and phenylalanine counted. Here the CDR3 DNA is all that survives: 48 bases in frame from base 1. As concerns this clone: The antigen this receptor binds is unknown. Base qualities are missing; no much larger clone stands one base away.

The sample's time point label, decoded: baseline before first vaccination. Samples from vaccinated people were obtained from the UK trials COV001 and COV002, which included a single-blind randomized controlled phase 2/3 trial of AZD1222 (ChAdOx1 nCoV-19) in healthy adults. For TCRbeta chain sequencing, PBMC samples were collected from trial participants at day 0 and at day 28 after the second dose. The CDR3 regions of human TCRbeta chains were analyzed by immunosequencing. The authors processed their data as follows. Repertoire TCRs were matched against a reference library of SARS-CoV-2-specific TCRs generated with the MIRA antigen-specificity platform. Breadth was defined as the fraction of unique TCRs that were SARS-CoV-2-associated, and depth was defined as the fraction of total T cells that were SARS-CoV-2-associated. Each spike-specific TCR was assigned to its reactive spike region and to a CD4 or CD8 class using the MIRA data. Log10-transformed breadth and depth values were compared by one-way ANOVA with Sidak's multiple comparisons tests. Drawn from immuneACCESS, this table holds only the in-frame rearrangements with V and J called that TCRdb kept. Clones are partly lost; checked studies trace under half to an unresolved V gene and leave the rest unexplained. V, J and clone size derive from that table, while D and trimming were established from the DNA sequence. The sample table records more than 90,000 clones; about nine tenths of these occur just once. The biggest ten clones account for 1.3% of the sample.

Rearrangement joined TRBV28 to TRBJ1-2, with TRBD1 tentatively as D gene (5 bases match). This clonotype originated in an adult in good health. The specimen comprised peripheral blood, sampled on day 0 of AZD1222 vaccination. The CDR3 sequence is CASSFDGAGRNYGYTF. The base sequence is TGTGCCAGCAGTTTCGACGGGGCGGGCAGAAACTATGGCTACACCTTC.